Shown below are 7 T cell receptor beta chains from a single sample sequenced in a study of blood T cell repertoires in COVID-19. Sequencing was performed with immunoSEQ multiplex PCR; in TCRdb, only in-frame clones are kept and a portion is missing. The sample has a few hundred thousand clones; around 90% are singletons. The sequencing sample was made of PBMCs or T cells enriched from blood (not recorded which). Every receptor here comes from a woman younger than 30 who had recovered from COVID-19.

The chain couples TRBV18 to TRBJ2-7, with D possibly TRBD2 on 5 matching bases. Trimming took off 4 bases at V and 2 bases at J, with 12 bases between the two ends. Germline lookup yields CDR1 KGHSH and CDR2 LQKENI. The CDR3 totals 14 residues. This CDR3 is CASSRLNGAYEQYF. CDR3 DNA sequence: TGTGCCAGCTCACGCTTAAACGGGGCCTACGAGCAGTACTTC.

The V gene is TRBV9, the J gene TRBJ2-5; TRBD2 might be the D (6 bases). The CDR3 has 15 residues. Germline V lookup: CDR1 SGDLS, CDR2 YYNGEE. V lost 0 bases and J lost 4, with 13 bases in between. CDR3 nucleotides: TGTGCCAGCAGCGTAGCGGCGGGGCGAGGAGAGACCCAGTACTTC. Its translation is CASSVAAGRGETQYF. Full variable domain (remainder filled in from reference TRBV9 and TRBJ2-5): DSGVTQTPKHLITATGQRVTLRCSPRSGDLSVYWYQQSLDQGLQFLIQYYNGEERAKGNILERFSAQQFPDLHSELNLSSLELGDSALYFCASSVAAGRGETQYFGPGTRLLVL.

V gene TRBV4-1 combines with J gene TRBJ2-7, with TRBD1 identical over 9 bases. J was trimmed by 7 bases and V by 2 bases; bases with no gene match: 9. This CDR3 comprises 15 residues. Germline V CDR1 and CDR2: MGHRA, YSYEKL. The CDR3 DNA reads TGCGCCAGCAGCCAAATACAGGGGGCTTTGGGTGAGCAGTACTTC. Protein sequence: CASSQIQGALGEQYF.

The CDR3 region has the DNA TGTGCCAGCAGCTTGGCACTAGCGGGGGGGCGGAATGAGCAGTTCTTC. As protein: CASSLALAGGRNEQFF. V is TRBV5-4 and J is TRBJ2-1; 13 nucleotides line up with TRBD2. V was clipped by 0 bases and J by 7 bases; unmatched bases: 4. The CDR3 is 16 amino acids. The germline gives CDR1 SGHNT, CDR2 YYREEE (reference sequence). Full variable domain (remainder filled in from reference TRBV5-4 and TRBJ2-1): ETGVTQSPTHLIKTRGQQVTLRCSSQSGHNTVSWYQQALGQGPQFIFQYYREEENGRGNFPPRFSGLQFPNYSSELNVNALELDDSALYLCASSLALAGGRNEQFFGPGTRLTVL.

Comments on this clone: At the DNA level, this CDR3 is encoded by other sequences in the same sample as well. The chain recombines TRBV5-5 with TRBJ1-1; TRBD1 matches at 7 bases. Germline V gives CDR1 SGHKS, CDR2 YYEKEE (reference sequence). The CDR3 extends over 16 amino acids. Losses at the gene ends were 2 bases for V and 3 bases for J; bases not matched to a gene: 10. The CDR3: CASSFPAGGGHTEAFF. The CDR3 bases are TGTGCCAGCAGCTTCCCGGCAGGGGGAGGTCACACTGAAGCTTTCTTT.

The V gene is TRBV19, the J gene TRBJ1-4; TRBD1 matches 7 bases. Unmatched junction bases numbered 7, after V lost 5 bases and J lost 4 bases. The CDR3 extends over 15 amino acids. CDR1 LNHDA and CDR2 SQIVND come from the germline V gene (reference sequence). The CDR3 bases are TGTGCCAGTAGTGAAGACCGGGACAGTAATGAAAAACTGTTTTTT. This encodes CASSEDRDSNEKLFF.

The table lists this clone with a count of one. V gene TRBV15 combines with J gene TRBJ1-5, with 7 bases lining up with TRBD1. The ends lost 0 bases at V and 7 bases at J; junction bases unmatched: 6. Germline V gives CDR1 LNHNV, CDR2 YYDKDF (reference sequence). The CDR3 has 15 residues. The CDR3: CATSRDRGPGQPQHF. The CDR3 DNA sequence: TGTGCCACCAGCAGAGATAGGGGGCCGGGGCAGCCCCAGCATTTT.